This TCR beta chain comes out of a study of blood T cell repertoires in COVID-19. This table comes from immunoSEQ multiplex PCR, and its TCRdb copy is limited to in-frame clones, with some not included. This table holds about 230,000 clones, about 88% found once. This clone was counted a single time. The CDR3 totals 13 residues. The V end lost 3 bases, the J end lost 3 bases, and 6 bases lay between the germline ends. Sequencing was carried out using peripheral blood. The rearrangement joins TRBV12-3 or TRBV12-4 to TRBJ2-1; the D gene is possibly TRBD1 (6 bases). This clonotype was obtained from a man aged 35-49 years with acute or convalescent COVID-19. CDR3 bases: TGTGCCAGCAGTTTGGGACACTACAATGAGCAGTTCTTC. It is translated as CASSLGHYNEQFF.